This TCR beta chain is drawn from a study of shared T cell receptors in the human thymus. The V gene end was trimmed by 0 bases and the J gene end by 4 bases; junction bases not matched to a gene: 11. Looked up from germline, CDR1 is SGHVS and CDR2 is FNYEAQ. The CDR3 is 18 residues long. TCRdb's table, derived via immunoSEQ multiplex PCR, lists solely in-frame clones and lacks some. The table records about 660,000 clones, around 87% of them present only once. These data are also associated with another study on human thymus T cells.

This chain uses TRBV7-6 with TRBJ2-2; TRBD1 matches at 7 bases. This TCR was recovered from a boy in the first two years of life with a congenital heart defect. Sequencing was performed on thymocytes. CDR3 sequence: CASSLAMPGGDGTGELFF. CDR3 sequence (DNA): TGTGCCAGCAGCTTAGCAATGCCAGGGGGAGATGGCACCGGGGAGCTGTTTTTT.